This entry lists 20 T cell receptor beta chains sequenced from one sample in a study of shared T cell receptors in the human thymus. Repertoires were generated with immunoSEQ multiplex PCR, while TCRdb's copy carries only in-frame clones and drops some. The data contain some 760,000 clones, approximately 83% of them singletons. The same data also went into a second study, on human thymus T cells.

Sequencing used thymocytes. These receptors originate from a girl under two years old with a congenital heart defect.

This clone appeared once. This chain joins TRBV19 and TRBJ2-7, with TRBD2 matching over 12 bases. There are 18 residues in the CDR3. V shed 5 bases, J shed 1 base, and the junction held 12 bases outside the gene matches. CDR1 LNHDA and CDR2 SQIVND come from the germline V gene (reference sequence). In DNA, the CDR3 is TGTGCCAGTAGTCCGGGGCGTCCTAGCGGGGGGGAGTCCTACGAGCAGTACTTC. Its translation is CASSPGRPSGGESYEQYF.

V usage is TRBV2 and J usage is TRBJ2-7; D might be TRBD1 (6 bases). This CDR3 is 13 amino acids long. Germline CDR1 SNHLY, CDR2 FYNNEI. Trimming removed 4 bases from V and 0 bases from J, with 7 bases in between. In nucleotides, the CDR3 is TGTGCCAGCAGTGCAGGGGCCTCCTACGAGCAGTACTTC. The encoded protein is CASSAGASYEQYF.

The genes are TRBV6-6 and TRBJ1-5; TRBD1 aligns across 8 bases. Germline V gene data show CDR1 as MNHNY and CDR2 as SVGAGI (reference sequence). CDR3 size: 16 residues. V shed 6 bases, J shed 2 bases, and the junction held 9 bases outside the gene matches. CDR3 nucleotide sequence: TGTGCCAGCAGCCTACTGGACAGGGAGCGCAATCAGCCCCAGCATTTT. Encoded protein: CASSLLDRERNQPQHF.

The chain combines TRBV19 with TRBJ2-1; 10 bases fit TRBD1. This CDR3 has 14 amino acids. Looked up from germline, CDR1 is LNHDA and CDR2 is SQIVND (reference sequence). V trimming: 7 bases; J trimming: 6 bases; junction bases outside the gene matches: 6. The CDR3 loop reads CASTTGGAANEQFF. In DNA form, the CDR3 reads TGTGCCAGTACGACAGGGGGCGCGGCCAATGAGCAGTTCTTC.

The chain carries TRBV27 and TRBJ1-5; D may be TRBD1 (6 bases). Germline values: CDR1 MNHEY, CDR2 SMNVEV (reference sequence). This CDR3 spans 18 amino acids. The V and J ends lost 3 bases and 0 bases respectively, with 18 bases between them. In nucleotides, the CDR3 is TGTGCCAGCAGTTTCTCCCCCACAGGGAGACATAGCAATCAGCCCCAGCATTTT. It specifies CASSFSPTGRHSNQPQHF.

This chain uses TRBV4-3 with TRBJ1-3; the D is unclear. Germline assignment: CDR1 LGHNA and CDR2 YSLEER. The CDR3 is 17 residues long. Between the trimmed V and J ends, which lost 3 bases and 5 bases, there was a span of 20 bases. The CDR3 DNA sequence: TGCGCCAGCAGCCAGCACTGGCGCCCAGGTCTTAGAAACACCATATATTTT. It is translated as CASSQHWRPGLRNTIYF.

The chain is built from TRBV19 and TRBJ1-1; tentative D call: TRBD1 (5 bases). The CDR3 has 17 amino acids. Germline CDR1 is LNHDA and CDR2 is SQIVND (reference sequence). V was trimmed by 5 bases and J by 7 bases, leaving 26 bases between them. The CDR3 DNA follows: TGTGCCAGTAGTTCGTACCGGGACCTCTATCTGGGGGGTGAAGCTTTCTTT. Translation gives CASSSYRDLYLGGEAFF.

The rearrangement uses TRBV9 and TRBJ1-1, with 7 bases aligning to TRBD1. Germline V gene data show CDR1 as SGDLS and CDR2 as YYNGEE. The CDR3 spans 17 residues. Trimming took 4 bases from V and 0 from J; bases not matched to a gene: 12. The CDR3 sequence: CASSPQTGTELNTEAFF. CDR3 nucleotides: TGTGCCAGCAGCCCTCAAACCGGGACAGAGCTGAACACTGAAGCTTTCTTT.

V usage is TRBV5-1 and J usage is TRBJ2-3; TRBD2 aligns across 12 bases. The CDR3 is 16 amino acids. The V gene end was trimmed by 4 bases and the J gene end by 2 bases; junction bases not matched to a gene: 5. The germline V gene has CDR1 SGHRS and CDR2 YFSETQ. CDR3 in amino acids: CASSPTSGGLTDTQYF. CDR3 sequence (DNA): TGCGCCAGCAGCCCCACTAGCGGGGGGCTCACAGATACGCAGTATTTT. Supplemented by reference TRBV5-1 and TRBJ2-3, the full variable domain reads KAGVTQTPRYLIKTRGQQVTLSCSPISGHRSVSWYQQTPGQGLQFLFEYFSETQRNKGNFPGRFSGRQFSNSRSEMNVSTLELGDSALYLCASSPTSGGLTDTQYFGPGTRLTVL.

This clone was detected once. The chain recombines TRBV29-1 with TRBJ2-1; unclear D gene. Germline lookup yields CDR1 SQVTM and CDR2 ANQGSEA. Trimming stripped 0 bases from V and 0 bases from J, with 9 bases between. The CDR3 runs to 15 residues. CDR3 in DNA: TGCAGCGTTGAAGAATTCCGTAGCTCCTACAATGAGCAGTTCTTC. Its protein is CSVEEFRSSYNEQFF.

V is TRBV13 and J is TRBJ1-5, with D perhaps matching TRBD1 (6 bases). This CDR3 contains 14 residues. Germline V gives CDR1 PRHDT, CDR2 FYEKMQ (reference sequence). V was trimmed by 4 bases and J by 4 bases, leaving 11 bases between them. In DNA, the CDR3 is TGTGCCAGCAGCTCCCGGGACACTAATCAGCCCCAGCATTTT. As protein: CASSSRDTNQPQHF. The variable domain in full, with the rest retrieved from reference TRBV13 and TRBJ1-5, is AAGVIQSPRHLIKEKRETATLKCYPIPRHDTVYWYQQGPGQDPQFLISFYEKMQSDKGSIPDRFSAQQFSDYHSELNMSSLELGDSALYFCASSSRDTNQPQHFGDGTRLSIL.

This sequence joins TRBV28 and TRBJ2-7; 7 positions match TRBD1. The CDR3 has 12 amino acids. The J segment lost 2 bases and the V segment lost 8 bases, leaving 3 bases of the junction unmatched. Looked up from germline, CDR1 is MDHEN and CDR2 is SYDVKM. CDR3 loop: CASHRGAYEQYF. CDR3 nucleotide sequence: TGTGCCAGCCACAGGGGCGCCTACGAGCAGTACTTC.

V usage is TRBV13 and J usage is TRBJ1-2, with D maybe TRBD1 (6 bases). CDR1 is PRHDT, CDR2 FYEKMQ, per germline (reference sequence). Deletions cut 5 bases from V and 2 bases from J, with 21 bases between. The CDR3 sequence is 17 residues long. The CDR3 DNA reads TGTGCCAGCAGCGGGGGGGACAAGGGGCACATGAACTATGGCTACACCTTC. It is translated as CASSGGDKGHMNYGYTF.

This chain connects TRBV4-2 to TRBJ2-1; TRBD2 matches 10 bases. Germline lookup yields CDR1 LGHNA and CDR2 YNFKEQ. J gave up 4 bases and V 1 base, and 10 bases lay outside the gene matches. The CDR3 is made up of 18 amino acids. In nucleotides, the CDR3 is TGTGCCAGCAGCCAAGTTCGAGCCAGCGGGGGGGCTTACAATGAGCAGTTCTTC. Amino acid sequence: CASSQVRASGGAYNEQFF.

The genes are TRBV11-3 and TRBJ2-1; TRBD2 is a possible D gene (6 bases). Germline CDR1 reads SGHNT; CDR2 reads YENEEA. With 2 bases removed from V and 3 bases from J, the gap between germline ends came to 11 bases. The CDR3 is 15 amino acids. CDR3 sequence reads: CASSLMRGDYNEQFF. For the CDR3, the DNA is TGTGCCAGCAGCTTAATGCGGGGTGACTACAATGAGCAGTTCTTC. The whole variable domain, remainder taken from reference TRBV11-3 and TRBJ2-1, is EAGVVQSPRYKIIEKKQPVAFWCNPISGHNTLYWYLQNLGQGPELLIRYENEEAVDDSQLPKDRFSAERLKGVDSTLKIQPAELGDSAVYLCASSLMRGDYNEQFFGPGTRLTVL.

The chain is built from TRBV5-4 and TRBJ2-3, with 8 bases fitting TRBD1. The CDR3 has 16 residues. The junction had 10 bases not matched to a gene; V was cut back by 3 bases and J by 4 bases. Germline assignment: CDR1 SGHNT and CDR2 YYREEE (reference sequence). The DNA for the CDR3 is TGTGCCAGCAGCTCTCGGACAGGGAGAGTCCCAGATACGCAGTATTTT. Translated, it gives CASSSRTGRVPDTQYF.

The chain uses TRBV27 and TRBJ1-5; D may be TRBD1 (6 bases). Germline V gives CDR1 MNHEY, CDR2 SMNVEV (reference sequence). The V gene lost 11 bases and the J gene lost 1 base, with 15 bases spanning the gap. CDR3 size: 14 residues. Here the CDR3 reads CACGGPGSNQPQHF. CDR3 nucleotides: TGTGCCTGTGGGGGCCCCGGGAGCAATCAGCCCCAGCATTTT.

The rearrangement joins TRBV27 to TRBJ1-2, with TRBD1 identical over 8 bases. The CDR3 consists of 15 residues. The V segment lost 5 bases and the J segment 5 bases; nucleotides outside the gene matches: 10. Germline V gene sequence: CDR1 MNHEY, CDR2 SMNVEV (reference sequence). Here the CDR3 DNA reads TGTGCCAGCAGTCCCAAGAGGACAGGGTTTTATGGCTACACCTTC. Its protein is CASSPKRTGFYGYTF.

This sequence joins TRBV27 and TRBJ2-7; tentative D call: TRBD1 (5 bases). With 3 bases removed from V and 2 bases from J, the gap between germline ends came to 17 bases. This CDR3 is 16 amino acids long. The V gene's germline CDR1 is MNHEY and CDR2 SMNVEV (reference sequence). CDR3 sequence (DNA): TGTGCCAGCAGTTTTTATGGCTTGGGGCTTGCCTACGAGCAGTACTTC. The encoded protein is CASSFYGLGLAYEQYF.

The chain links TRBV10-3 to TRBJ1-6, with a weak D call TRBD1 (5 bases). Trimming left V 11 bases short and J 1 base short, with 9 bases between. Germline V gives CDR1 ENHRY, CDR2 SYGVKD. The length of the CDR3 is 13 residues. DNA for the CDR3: TGTGCCCTCCGACAGTCCTATAATTCACCCCTCCACTTT. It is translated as CALRQSYNSPLHF.